These T cell receptor beta chains were read from a single sample in a study of T cells after yellow fever vaccination. Each CDR3 protein gets one entry after TCRdb re-called the 5' RACE reads with MiXCR. The table has some 240,000 distinct CDR3 sequences, around 4.9% seen once. Sequencing used CD4+ T cells sorted from PBMCs, obtained on the day of the yellow fever booster vaccination. These receptors all come from a man aged 18 to 35 who received the YFV17D yellow fever vaccine. The CDR3 runs from the conserved cysteine through the conserved F or W. A D gene is named only where the DNA matches it firmly. Only part of the rows carry a size: once, few, many, or a class if the clone is expanded.

v_gene: TRBV10-1
d_gene: -
j_gene: TRBJ2-3
abundance: -
CDR3aa: CASSSGTTGVQTQYF
CDR3nt: TGCGCCAGCAGCTCGGGGACAACGGGGGTTCAGACGCAGTATTTT

v_gene: TRBV9
d_gene: -
j_gene: TRBJ1-1
abundance: few
CDR3aa: CASSALTANTEAFF
CDR3nt: TGTGCCAGCAGCGCCCTGACAGCGAACACTGAAGCTTTCTTT

v_gene: TRBV20-1
d_gene: TRBD1
j_gene: TRBJ1-1
abundance: -
CDR3aa: CSATRTGGAFF
CDR3nt: TGCAGTGCTACCCGGACAGGGGGTGCTTTCTTT

v_gene: TRBV25-1
d_gene: -
j_gene: TRBJ2-5
abundance: many
CDR3aa: CASSDPRGTQETQYF
CDR3nt: TGTGCCAGCAGTGACCCCCGGGGGACCCAAGAGACCCAGTACTTC

v_gene: TRBV5-1
d_gene: -
j_gene: TRBJ2-5
abundance: many
CDR3aa: CASSLDSAGETQYF
CDR3nt: TGCGCCAGCAGCTTGGACTCGGCGGGAGAGACCCAGTACTTC

v_gene: TRBV10-2
d_gene: -
j_gene: TRBJ1-2
abundance: few
CDR3aa: CASSESMGRANYGYTF
CDR3nt: TGCGCCAGCAGTGAGTCGATGGGACGGGCTAACTATGGCTACACCTTC

v_gene: TRBV7-2
d_gene: -
j_gene: TRBJ2-2
abundance: many
CDR3aa: CASSPVANTGELFF
CDR3nt: TGTGCCAGCAGCCCAGTAGCGAACACCGGGGAGCTGTTTTTT

v_gene: TRBV2
d_gene: TRBD1
j_gene: TRBJ1-2
abundance: -
CDR3aa: CASSEETGLYGYTF
CDR3nt: TGTGCCAGCAGTGAAGAGACAGGGCTCTATGGCTACACCTTC

v_gene: TRBV5-1
d_gene: -
j_gene: TRBJ2-6
abundance: -
CDR3aa: CASSDQALSGANVLTF
CDR3nt: TGCGCCAGCAGCGATCAAGCCCTTTCTGGGGCCAACGTCCTGACTTTC

v_gene: TRBV6-5
d_gene: -
j_gene: TRBJ1-1
abundance: -
CDR3aa: CKMNTEAFF
CDR3nt: TGTAAGATGAACACTGAAGCTTTCTTT

v_gene: TRBV27
d_gene: -
j_gene: TRBJ2-5
abundance: few
CDR3aa: CASSQFARMQETQYF
CDR3nt: TGTGCCAGCAGCCAATTCGCAAGAATGCAAGAGACCCAGTACTTC

v_gene: TRBV5-1
d_gene: -
j_gene: TRBJ2-1
abundance: many
CDR3aa: CASSPDPLSSNEQFF
CDR3nt: TGCGCCAGCAGCCCGGACCCGCTTTCCAGCAATGAGCAGTTCTTC

v_gene: TRBV5-1
d_gene: TRBD2
j_gene: TRBJ2-3
abundance: few
CDR3aa: CASSLGLAGPDTQYF
CDR3nt: TGCGCCAGCAGCTTGGGGCTAGCGGGGCCAGATACGCAGTATTTT

v_gene: TRBV24-1
d_gene: TRBD2
j_gene: TRBJ2-3
abundance: few
CDR3aa: CATSEAGTMHTDTQYF
CDR3nt: TGTGCCACCAGCGAAGCCGGGACTATGCACACAGATACGCAGTATTTT

v_gene: TRBV5-1
d_gene: TRBD2
j_gene: TRBJ2-1
abundance: many
CDR3aa: CASRRGDPNNEQFF
CDR3nt: TGCGCCAGCCGCCGGGGGGACCCCAACAATGAGCAGTTCTTC

v_gene: TRBV19
d_gene: -
j_gene: TRBJ2-3
abundance: few
CDR3aa: CASSIPGLSPDTQYF
CDR3nt: TGTGCCAGTAGTATTCCGGGCCTCTCCCCAGATACGCAGTATTTT

v_gene: TRBV5-1
d_gene: -
j_gene: TRBJ2-3
abundance: many
CDR3aa: CASRGFGSTDTQYF
CDR3nt: TGCGCCAGCAGGGGATTTGGGAGCACAGATACGCAGTATTTT

v_gene: TRBV4-3
d_gene: -
j_gene: TRBJ2-3
abundance: few
CDR3aa: CASSHPYGTSTDTQYF
CDR3nt: TGCGCCAGCAGCCATCCTTACGGGACTAGCACAGATACGCAGTATTTT

v_gene: TRBV4-1
d_gene: TRBD1
j_gene: TRBJ1-2
abundance: -
CDR3aa: CASSPRQGRNYGYTF
CDR3nt: TGCGCCAGCAGCCCGAGACAGGGACGAAACTATGGCTACACCTTC

v_gene: TRBV7-3
d_gene: -
j_gene: TRBJ1-1
abundance: -
CDR3aa: CASSQQGPTEAFF
CDR3nt: TGTGCCAGCAGTCAACAGGGACCCACAGAAGCTTTCTTT

v_gene: TRBV7-2
d_gene: TRBD2
j_gene: TRBJ2-7
abundance: few
CDR3aa: CASSLQLAGGPYEQYF
CDR3nt: TGTGCCAGCAGCTTACAACTAGCGGGGGGCCCCTACGAGCAGTACTTC

v_gene: TRBV10-3
d_gene: TRBD1
j_gene: TRBJ2-3
abundance: many
CDR3aa: CAISGQGDRDTQYF
CDR3nt: TGTGCCATCAGCGGACAGGGGGATCGGGATACGCAGTATTTT

v_gene: TRBV7-8
d_gene: -
j_gene: TRBJ1-3
abundance: few
CDR3aa: CASSPPGQGNTIYF
CDR3nt: TGTGCCAGCAGCCCTCCGGGACAAGGAAACACCATATATTTT

v_gene: TRBV19
d_gene: -
j_gene: TRBJ1-1
abundance: -
CDR3aa: CASSPPTYRAFF
CDR3nt: TGTGCCAGTAGTCCCCCAACCTATCGAGCTTTCTTT

v_gene: TRBV6-6
d_gene: -
j_gene: TRBJ1-5
abundance: few
CDR3aa: CASSYAPGQPQHF
CDR3nt: TGTGCCAGCAGTTACGCCCCAGGGCAGCCCCAGCATTTT

v_gene: TRBV7-3
d_gene: -
j_gene: TRBJ2-5
abundance: -
CDR3aa: CASSLGRTTNLETQYF
CDR3nt: TGTGCCAGCAGCTTGGGGCGGACAACAAACCTAGAGACCCAGTACTTC

v_gene: TRBV7-2
d_gene: -
j_gene: TRBJ2-7
abundance: few
CDR3aa: CASTRNSYSYEQYF
CDR3nt: TGTGCCAGCACCAGGAACTCCTACTCCTACGAGCAGTACTTC

v_gene: TRBV6-5
d_gene: -
j_gene: TRBJ1-2
abundance: few
CDR3aa: CASSYERAYGYTF
CDR3nt: TGTGCCAGCAGTTACGAGAGAGCCTATGGCTACACCTTC

v_gene: TRBV25-1
d_gene: -
j_gene: TRBJ2-3
abundance: many
CDR3aa: CASSEPPRRVGTDTQYF
CDR3nt: TGTGCCAGCAGTGAACCCCCCCGGCGGGTTGGCACAGATACGCAGTATTTT

v_gene: TRBV20-1
d_gene: -
j_gene: TRBJ2-7
abundance: many
CDR3aa: CSAPNRDGADEQYF
CDR3nt: TGCAGTGCCCCCAACAGGGACGGTGCCGACGAGCAGTACTTC

v_gene: TRBV5-6
d_gene: -
j_gene: TRBJ1-6
abundance: few
CDR3aa: CASSGGSSYNSPLHF
CDR3nt: TGTGCCAGCAGCGGGGGGAGCTCCTATAATTCACCCCTCCACTTT

v_gene: TRBV7-9
d_gene: -
j_gene: TRBJ2-1
abundance: many
CDR3aa: CASNRDEQFF
CDR3nt: TGTGCCAGCAATAGAGATGAGCAGTTCTTC

v_gene: TRBV12-3/TRBV12-4
d_gene: TRBD1
j_gene: TRBJ2-1
abundance: -
CDR3aa: CASSKTGSYNEQFF
CDR3nt: TGTGCCAGCAGCAAGACAGGGTCCTACAATGAGCAGTTCTTC